Listed below are T cell receptor beta chains from one sample, sequenced in a study of early T cells in non-severe SARS-CoV-2 infection. TCRdb re-analysed the 5' RACE reads in MiXCR, keeping a single row per CDR3 protein. Of roughly 92,000 distinct CDR3 sequences in the sample, about 12% were seen once. Sequenced here: whole blood, sampled at baseline. The receptor set was obtained from an adult who was a healthcare worker with PCR-confirmed SARS-CoV-2 infection or an uninfected control (not recorded which). The CDR3 runs from the conserved cysteine through the conserved F or W. A D gene is named only where the DNA matches it firmly. The size of a clone is reported for some rows only, either as once, few or many, or as a class for expanded clones.

few	TRBV29-1	TRBD1	TRBJ1-1	CSVGDRGRFAEAFF	TGCAGCGTTGGGGACAGGGGGCGCTTCGCCGAAGCTTTCTTT
many	TRBV12-3/TRBV12-4	-	TRBJ2-1	CASSLRADSDEQFF	TGTGCCAGCAGTTTGAGGGCAGATTCCGATGAGCAGTTCTTC
many	TRBV5-1	-	TRBJ1-1	CASSLTRFNTEAFF	TGCGCCAGCAGCTTAACTAGATTCAACACTGAAGCTTTCTTT
-	TRBV3-1	-	TRBJ2-7	CASSQDLGLAEQYF	TGTGCCAGCAGCCAAGATCTTGGCCTAGCGGAGCAGTACTTC
few	TRBV25-1	-	TRBJ1-2	CASSPKGYGYTF	TGTGCCAGCAGTCCCAAGGGGTATGGCTACACCTTC
few	TRBV6-6	-	TRBJ2-1	CASSYPSGAADRNEQFF	TGTGCCAGCAGTTACCCCTCTGGAGCGGCAGATCGGAATGAGCAGTTCTTC
-	TRBV9	-	TRBJ1-1	CASSYSDTEAFF	TGTGCCAGCAGTTACAGTGACACTGAAGCTTTCTTT
few	TRBV12-3/TRBV12-4	-	TRBJ1-1	CASSLTSNTEAFF	TGTGCCAGCAGTCTGACCTCGAACACTGAAGCTTTCTTT
-	TRBV6-1	-	TRBJ1-2	CASNSPPGTYGYTF	TGTGCCAGCAACTCGCCCCCAGGAACCTATGGCTACACCTTC
many	TRBV12-3/TRBV12-4	-	TRBJ1-1	CASRGTPVEAFF	TGTGCCAGCAGGGGGACTCCGGTTGAAGCTTTCTTT
-	TRBV9	TRBD2	TRBJ2-5	CASSSLGGIKETQYF	TGTGCCAGCAGCAGTCTCGGGGGGATTAAGGAGACCCAGTACTTC
few	TRBV4-2	-	TRBJ2-7	CASSQTRRGPKYEQYF	TGTGCCAGCAGCCAAACAAGGAGGGGCCCTAAGTACGAGCAGTACTTC
-	TRBV29-1	-	TRBJ2-1	CSVEGGGASEQFF	TGCAGCGTCGAAGGGGGTGGCGCGAGTGAGCAGTTCTTC
many	TRBV25-1	-	TRBJ1-1	CASSESRFAHTEAFF	TGTGCCAGCAGTGAATCAAGATTTGCCCACACTGAAGCTTTCTTT
few	TRBV5-4	-	TRBJ1-6	CASSFGTQNSPLHF	TGTGCCAGCAGCTTCGGGACACAAAATTCACCCCTCCACTTT
-	TRBV29-1	TRBD1	TRBJ1-1	CSVQGAGFEAFF	TGCAGCGTCCAGGGGGCTGGATTTGAAGCTTTCTTT
few	TRBV29-1	-	TRBJ2-5	CSVAELGANQETQYF	TGCAGCGTCGCCGAACTTGGGGCGAACCAAGAGACCCAGTACTTC
few	TRBV18	TRBD2	TRBJ2-2	CASSPFSGITNTGELFF	TGTGCCAGCTCACCATTTAGCGGGATCACGAACACCGGGGAGCTGTTTTTT
-	TRBV6-2/TRBV6-3	TRBD1	TRBJ2-7	CASSPRGHYEQYF	TGTGCCAGCAGCCCCAGGGGGCACTACGAGCAGTACTTC
many	TRBV3-1	-	TRBJ2-7	CASSQGYEQYF	TGTGCCAGCAGCCAGGGTTACGAGCAGTACTTC
-	TRBV27	-	TRBJ2-4	CASSFPGALAKNIQYF	TGTGCCAGCAGTTTCCCGGGTGCTCTAGCCAAAAACATTCAGTACTTC
few	TRBV7-9	TRBD2	TRBJ2-5	CASSSLSWRGTLETQYF	TGTGCCAGCAGCTCCCTTTCCTGGCGGGGGACCTTGGAGACCCAGTACTTC
-	TRBV3-1	-	TRBJ1-5	CASSQDPGEIRPQHF	TGTGCCAGCAGCCAAGATCCCGGGGAAATAAGGCCCCAGCATTTT
few	TRBV4-2	-	TRBJ2-7	CASSQSDSEQYF	TGTGCCAGCAGCCAATCCGACAGCGAGCAGTACTTC
many	TRBV5-4	-	TRBJ2-7	CASSLALPGSGYEQYF	TGTGCCAGCAGCTTGGCCCTCCCGGGCAGCGGGTACGAGCAGTACTTC
many	TRBV28	-	TRBJ2-3	CASSSPGGLGTDTQYF	TGTGCCAGCAGTTCCCCGGGGGGCCTAGGCACAGATACGCAGTATTTT
-	TRBV5-4	TRBD1	TRBJ1-2	CASSFDRATNYGYTF	TGTGCCAGCAGTTTTGACAGGGCTACTAACTATGGCTACACCTTC
-	TRBV6-5	TRBD2	TRBJ2-1	CASRLAGSLGNEQFF	TGTGCCAGCAGACTAGCGGGGTCTTTGGGCAATGAGCAGTTCTTC
-	TRBV12-3/TRBV12-4	-	TRBJ1-1	CASRNSRRGNTEAFF	TGTGCCAGCAGAAACTCCCGGAGGGGGAACACTGAAGCTTTCTTT
-	TRBV6-5	TRBD1	TRBJ1-5	CASSRAGTGVLNQPQHF	TGTGCCAGCAGTCGCGCCGGGACAGGGGTTCTCAATCAGCCCCAGCATTTT
-	TRBV28	-	TRBJ2-6	CASSSQGSGANVLTF	TGTGCCAGCAGTTCCCAGGGGTCCGGGGCCAACGTCCTGACTTTC
few	TRBV30	-	TRBJ1-5	CAWSEDVRQPQHF	TGTGCCTGGAGTGAGGACGTGCGGCAGCCCCAGCATTTT
-	TRBV5-1	TRBD1	TRBJ1-2	CASSSWTGGGYGYTF	TGCGCCAGCAGCTCATGGACAGGGGGAGGCTATGGCTACACCTTC
many	TRBV2	-	TRBJ2-3	CASSAVGTDTQYF	TGTGCCAGCAGCGCCGTTGGGACAGATACGCAGTATTTT
many	TRBV9	-	TRBJ2-3	CASSVGTQGDTQYF	TGTGCCAGCAGCGTAGGGACACAGGGAGATACGCAGTATTTT
few	TRBV20-1	-	TRBJ2-7	CSASTAYEQYF	TGCAGTGCTAGCACAGCCTACGAGCAGTACTTC
many	TRBV4-1	-	TRBJ1-1	CASSPVGGARTEAFF	TGCGCCAGCAGCCCCGTCGGGGGCGCAAGGACTGAAGCTTTCTTT
many	TRBV7-3	TRBD2	TRBJ2-1	CASSSDVAGLSSYNEQFF	TGTGCCAGCAGCTCTGATGTAGCGGGGCTCAGCTCCTACAATGAGCAGTTCTTC
-	TRBV29-1	TRBD1	TRBJ1-6	CSVRQGTENSPLHF	TGCAGCGTGAGACAGGGAACAGAGAATTCACCCCTCCACTTT
many	TRBV7-6	-	TRBJ2-5	CASSAVGTQETQYF	TGTGCCAGCAGCGCCGTGGGGACGCAAGAGACCCAGTACTTC
many	TRBV19	-	TRBJ2-2	CASSRGLNTGELFF	TGTGCCAGTAGCCGGGGGCTGAACACCGGGGAGCTGTTTTTT
few	TRBV5-1	TRBD1	TRBJ2-7	CASSLENPMGLTGDEQYF	TGCGCCAGCAGCTTGGAAAACCCGATGGGGTTAACAGGGGACGAGCAGTACTTC
-	TRBV5-4	TRBD1	TRBJ2-7	CASRGSTDGGLGTGGQYF	TGTGCCAGCAGAGGTTCGACGGACGGAGGCCTTGGGACAGGGGGGCAGTACTTC
few	TRBV7-9	TRBD1	TRBJ1-4	CASSHPRDRLNEKLFF	TGTGCCAGCAGCCACCCCCGGGACAGACTTAATGAAAAACTGTTTTTT
few	TRBV10-2	TRBD1	TRBJ2-7	CASSESRTGSDEQYF	TGCGCCAGCAGTGAGTCCAGGACAGGGTCTGACGAGCAGTACTTC
many	TRBV2	TRBD2	TRBJ2-1	CASSELAGLPLNEQFF	TGTGCCAGCAGTGAGCTAGCGGGACTTCCACTTAATGAGCAGTTCTTC
many	TRBV28	-	TRBJ2-7	CASSPHRFSYEQYF	TGTGCCAGCAGTCCTCACAGGTTTTCGTACGAGCAGTACTTC
many	TRBV12-3/TRBV12-4	-	TRBJ2-7	CASSSQANYEQYF	TGTGCCAGCAGTTCCCAGGCCAACTACGAGCAGTACTTC
few	TRBV11-2	-	TRBJ2-5	CASSLVSGKQETQYF	TGTGCCAGCAGCTTAGTTTCAGGGAAACAAGAGACCCAGTACTTC
many	TRBV9	-	TRBJ2-2	CASSVEVGAYTGELFF	TGTGCCAGCAGCGTAGAGGTGGGGGCGTACACCGGGGAGCTGTTTTTT
many	TRBV28	TRBD2	TRBJ2-1	CASTLRLAGLNEQFF	TGTGCCAGCACCCTAAGACTAGCGGGCCTCAATGAGCAGTTCTTC
-	TRBV11-2	TRBD1	TRBJ2-7	CASSLRGQGPYEQYF	TGTGCCAGCAGCTTACGGGGACAGGGGCCCTACGAGCAGTACTTC
few	TRBV19	TRBD2	TRBJ2-7	CASSTPGLAGRGPQVSYEQYF	TGTGCCAGTAGTACCCCGGGACTAGCGGGAAGAGGCCCCCAGGTCTCCTACGAGCAGTACTTC
-	TRBV7-3	TRBD1	TRBJ2-3	CASSRQGFRTDTQYF	TGTGCCAGCAGCCGACAGGGCTTTCGCACAGATACGCAGTATTTT
few	TRBV12-3/TRBV12-4	-	TRBJ2-5	CASRFSHGGGEETQYF	TGTGCCAGCAGATTTTCCCATGGGGGGGGCGAAGAGACCCAGTACTTC
many	TRBV5-4	-	TRBJ2-3	CASSSKTSTDTQYF	TGTGCCAGCAGCTCGAAGACTAGCACAGATACGCAGTATTTT